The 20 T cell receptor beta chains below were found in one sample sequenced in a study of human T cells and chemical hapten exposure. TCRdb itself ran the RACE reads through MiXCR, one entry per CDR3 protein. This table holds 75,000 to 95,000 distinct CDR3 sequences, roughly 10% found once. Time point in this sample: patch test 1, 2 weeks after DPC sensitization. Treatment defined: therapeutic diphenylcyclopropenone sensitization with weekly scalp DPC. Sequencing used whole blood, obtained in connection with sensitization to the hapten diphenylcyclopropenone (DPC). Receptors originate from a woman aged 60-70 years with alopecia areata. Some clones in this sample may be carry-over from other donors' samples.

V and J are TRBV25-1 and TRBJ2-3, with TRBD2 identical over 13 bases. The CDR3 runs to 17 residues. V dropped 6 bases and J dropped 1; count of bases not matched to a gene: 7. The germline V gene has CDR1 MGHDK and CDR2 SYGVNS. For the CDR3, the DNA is TGTGCCAGCAGGAGAACCGGGACTAGCGGGGGCACAGATACGCAGTATTTT. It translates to CASRRTGTSGGTDTQYF.

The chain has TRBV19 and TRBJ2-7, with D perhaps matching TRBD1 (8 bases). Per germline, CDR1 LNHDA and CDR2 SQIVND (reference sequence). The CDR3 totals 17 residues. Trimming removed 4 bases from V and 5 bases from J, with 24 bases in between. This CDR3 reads CASSTPPGQGGYHEQYF. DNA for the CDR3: TGTGCCAGTAGTACTCCGCCCGGACAGGGAGGGTACCACGAGCAGTACTTC.

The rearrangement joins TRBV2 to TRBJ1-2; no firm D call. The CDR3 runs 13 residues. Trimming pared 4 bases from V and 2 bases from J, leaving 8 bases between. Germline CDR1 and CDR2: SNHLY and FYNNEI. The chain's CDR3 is CASSATENYGYTF. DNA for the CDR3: TGTGCCAGCAGTGCTACAGAGAACTATGGCTACACCTTC.

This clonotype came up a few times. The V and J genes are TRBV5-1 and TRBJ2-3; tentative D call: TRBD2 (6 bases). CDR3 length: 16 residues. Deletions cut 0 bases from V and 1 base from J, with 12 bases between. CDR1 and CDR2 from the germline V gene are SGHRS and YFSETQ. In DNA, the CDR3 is TGCGCCAGCAGCTTGGCGGACTATACAGGCACAGATACGCAGTATTTT. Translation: CASSLADYTGTDTQYF.

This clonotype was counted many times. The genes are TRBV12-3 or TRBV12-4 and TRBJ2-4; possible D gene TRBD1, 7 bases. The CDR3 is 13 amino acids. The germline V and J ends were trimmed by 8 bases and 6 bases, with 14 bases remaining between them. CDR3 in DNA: TGTGCCAGCTCGGGGGACAGTCGAAACATTCAGTACTTC. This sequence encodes CASSGDSRNIQYF.

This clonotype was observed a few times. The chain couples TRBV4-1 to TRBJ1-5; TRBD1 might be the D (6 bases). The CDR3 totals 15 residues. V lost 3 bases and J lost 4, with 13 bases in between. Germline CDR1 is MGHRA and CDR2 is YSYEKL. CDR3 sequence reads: CASSQHGQINQPQHF. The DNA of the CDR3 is TGCGCCAGCAGCCAGCACGGACAGATAAATCAGCCCCAGCATTTT.

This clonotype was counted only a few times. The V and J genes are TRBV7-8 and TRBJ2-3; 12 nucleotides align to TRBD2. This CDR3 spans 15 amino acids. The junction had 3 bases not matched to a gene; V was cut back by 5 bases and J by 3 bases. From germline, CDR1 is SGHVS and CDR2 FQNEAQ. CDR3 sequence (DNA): TGTGCCAGCAGCCAGGGACTAGCGGGTACAGATACGCAGTATTTT. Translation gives CASSQGLAGTDTQYF.

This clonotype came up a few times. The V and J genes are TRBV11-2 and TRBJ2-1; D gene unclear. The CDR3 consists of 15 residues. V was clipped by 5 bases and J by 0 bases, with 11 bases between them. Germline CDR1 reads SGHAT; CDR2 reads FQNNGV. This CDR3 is CASSTWTVSYNEQFF. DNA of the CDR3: TGTGCCAGCAGCACGTGGACGGTCTCCTACAATGAGCAGTTCTTC.

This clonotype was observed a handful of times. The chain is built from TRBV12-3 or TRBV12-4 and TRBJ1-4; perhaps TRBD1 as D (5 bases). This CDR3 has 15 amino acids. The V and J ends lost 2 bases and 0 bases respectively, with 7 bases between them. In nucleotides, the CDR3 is TGTGCCAGCAGTTTACAGGGTACAACTAATGAAAAACTGTTTTTT. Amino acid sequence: CASSLQGTTNEKLFF.

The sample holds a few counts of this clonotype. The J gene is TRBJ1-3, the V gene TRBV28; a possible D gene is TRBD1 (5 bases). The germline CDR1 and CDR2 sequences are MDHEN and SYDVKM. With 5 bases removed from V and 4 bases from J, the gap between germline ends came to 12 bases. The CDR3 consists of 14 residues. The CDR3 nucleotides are TGTGCCAGCAGTGGGCCCGACAGAGGAAACACCATATATTTT. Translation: CASSGPDRGNTIYF.

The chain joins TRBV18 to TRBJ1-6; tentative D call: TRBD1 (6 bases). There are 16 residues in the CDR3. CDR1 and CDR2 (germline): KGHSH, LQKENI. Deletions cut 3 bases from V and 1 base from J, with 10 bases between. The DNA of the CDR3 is TGTGCCAGCTCACCCACACAGGGATCCTATAATTCACCCCTCCACTTT. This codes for CASSPTQGSYNSPLHF.

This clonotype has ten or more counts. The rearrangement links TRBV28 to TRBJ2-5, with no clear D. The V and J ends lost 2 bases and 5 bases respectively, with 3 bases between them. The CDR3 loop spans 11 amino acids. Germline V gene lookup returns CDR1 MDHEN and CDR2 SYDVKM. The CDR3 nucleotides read TGTGCCAGCAGTTTAACGGAGACCCAGTACTTC. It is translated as CASSLTETQYF.

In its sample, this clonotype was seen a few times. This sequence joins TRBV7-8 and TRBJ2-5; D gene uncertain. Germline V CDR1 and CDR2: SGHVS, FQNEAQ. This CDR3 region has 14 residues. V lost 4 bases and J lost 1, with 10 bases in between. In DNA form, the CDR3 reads TGTGCCAGCAGCTCTTTCTGGTCCCAAGAGACCCAGTACTTC. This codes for CASSSFWSQETQYF. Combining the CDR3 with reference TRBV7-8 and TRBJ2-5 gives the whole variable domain GAGVSQSPRYKVAKRGQDVALRCDPISGHVSLFWYQQALGQGPEFLTYFQNEAQLDKSGLPSDRFFAERPEGSVSTLKIQRTQQEDSAVYLCASSSFWSQETQYFGPGTRLLVL.

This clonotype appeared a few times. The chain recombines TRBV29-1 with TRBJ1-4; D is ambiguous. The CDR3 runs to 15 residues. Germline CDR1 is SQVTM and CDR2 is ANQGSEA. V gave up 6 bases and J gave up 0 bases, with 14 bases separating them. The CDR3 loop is CSVTDQLPTNEKLFF. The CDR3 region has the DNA TGCAGCGTCACTGACCAACTCCCAACTAATGAAAAACTGTTTTTT. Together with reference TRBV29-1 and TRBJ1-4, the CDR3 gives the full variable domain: SAVISQKPSRDICQRGTSLTIQCQVDSQVTMMFWYRQQPGQSLTLIATANQGSEATYESGFVIDKFPISRPNLTFSTLTVSNMSPEDSSIYLCSVTDQLPTNEKLFFGSGTQLSVL.

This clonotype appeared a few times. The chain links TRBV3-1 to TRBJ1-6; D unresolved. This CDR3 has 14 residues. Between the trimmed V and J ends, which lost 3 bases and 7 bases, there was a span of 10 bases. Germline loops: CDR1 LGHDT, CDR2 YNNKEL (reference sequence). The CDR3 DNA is TGTGCCAGCAGCCAGCCCGCAGAGAATTCACCCCTCCACTTT. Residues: CASSQPAENSPLHF. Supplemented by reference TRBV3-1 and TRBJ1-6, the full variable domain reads DTAVSQTPKYLVTQMGNDKSIKCEQNLGHDTMYWYKQDSKKFLKIMFSYNNKELIINETVPNRFSPKSPDKAHLNLHINSLELGDSAVYFCASSQPAENSPLHFGNGTRLTVT.

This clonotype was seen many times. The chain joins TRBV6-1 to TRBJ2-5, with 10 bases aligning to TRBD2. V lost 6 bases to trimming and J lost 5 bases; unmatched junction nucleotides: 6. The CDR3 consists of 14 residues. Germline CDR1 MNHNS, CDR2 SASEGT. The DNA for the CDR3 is TGTGCCAGCAGGGCTAGCGGGGGTTGGGAGACCCAGTACTTC. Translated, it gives CASRASGGWETQYF.

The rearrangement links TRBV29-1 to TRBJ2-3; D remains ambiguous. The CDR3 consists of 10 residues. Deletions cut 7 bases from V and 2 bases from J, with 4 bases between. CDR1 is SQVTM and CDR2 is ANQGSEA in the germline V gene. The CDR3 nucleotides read TGCAGCGGATCCACAGATACGCAGTATTTT. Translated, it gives CSGSTDTQYF.

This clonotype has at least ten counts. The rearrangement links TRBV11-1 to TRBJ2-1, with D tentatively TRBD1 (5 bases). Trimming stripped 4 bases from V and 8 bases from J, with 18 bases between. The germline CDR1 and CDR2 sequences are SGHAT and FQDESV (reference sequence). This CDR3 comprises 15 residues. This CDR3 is CASSSPPKRGDEQFF. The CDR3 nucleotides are TGTGCCAGCAGCTCCCCTCCGAAAAGGGGCGATGAGCAGTTCTTC.

CDR3 nucleotides: TGCGCCAGCCTACCAACAGGGGAAGGGACTGAAGCTTTCTTT. The encoded protein is CASLPTGEGTEAFF. The rearrangement links TRBV5-1 to TRBJ1-1; 7 bases match TRBD1. This CDR3 is built from 14 residues. Per germline, CDR1 SGHRS and CDR2 YFSETQ. V trimming: 7 bases; J trimming: 5 bases; junction bases outside the gene matches: 11.

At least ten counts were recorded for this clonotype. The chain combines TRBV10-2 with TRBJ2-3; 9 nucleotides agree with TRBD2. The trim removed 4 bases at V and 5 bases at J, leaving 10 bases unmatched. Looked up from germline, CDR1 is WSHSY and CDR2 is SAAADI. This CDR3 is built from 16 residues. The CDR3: CASSGTRGGLGDTQYF. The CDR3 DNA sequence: TGCGCCAGCAGTGGGACGCGGGGGGGCCTTGGAGATACGCAGTATTTT.